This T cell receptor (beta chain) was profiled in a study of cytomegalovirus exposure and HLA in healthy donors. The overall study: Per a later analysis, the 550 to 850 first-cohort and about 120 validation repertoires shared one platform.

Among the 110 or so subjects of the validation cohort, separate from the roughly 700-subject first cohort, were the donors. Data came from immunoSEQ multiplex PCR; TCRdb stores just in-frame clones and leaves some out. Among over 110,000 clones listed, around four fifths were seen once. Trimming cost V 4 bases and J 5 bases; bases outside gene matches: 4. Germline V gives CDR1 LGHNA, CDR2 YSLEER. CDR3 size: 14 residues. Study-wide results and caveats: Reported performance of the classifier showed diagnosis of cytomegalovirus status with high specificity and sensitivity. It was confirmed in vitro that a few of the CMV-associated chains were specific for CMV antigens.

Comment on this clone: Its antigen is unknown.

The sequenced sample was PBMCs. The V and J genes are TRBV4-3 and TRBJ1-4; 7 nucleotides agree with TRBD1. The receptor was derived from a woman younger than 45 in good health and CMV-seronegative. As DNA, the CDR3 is TGCGCCAGCAGCCTCCGGACAGGCAATGAAAAACTGTTTTTT. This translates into CASSLRTGNEKLFF.